The sequence of this T cell receptor beta chain was determined in a study of control samples from healthy donors and cancer patients. The protocol was immunoSEQ multiplex PCR, while the TCRdb copy is restricted to in-frame clones and leaves out a portion. This repertoire shows 400,000 to 450,000 clones, 75% to 95% found once; its top ten account for more than 6%. CDR1 is SEHNR, CDR2 FQNEAQ, per germline (reference sequence). V lost 5 bases, J lost 5 bases, and 11 bases lay in between. The CDR3 runs 13 residues. The source is a middle-aged man with head and neck cancer. The sequenced sample was PBMCs. This chain joins TRBV7-9 and TRBJ2-3; D is unclear. The CDR3 protein is CASSPGLLDTQYF. DNA of the CDR3: TGTGCCAGCAGCCCCGGCTTATTAGATACGCAGTATTTT.